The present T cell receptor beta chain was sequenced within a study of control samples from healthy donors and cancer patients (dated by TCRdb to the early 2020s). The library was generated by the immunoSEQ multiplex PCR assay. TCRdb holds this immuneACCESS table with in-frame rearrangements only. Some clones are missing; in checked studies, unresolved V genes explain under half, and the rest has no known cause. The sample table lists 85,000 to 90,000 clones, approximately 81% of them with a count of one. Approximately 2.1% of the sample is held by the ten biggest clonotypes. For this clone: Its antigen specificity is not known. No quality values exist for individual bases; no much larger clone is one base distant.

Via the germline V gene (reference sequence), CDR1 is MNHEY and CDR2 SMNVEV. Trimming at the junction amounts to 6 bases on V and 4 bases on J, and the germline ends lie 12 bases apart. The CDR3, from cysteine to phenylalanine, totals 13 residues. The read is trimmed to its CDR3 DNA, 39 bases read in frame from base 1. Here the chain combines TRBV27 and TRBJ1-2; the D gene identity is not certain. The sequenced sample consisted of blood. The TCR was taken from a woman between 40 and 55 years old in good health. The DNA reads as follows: TGTGCCAGCAGCCTCTCCGGCACCTATGGCTACACCTTC. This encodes CASSLSGTYGYTF.